This TCR beta chain derives from a study of OX40 agonist ivuxolimab in advanced cancers. Trimming removed 6 bases at V and 6 bases at J, with 20 bases between. Germline V gene lookup returns CDR1 SNHLY and CDR2 FYNNEI. The CDR3 spans 15 residues. Measured with immunoSEQ multiplex PCR; TCRdb has only the in-frame clones, and not every one. Here the sample spans roughly 46,000 clones, 88% being singletons. Material: CD4+ or CD8+ T cells sorted from blood, obtained in a trial of the OX40 agonist ivuxolimab. This chain uses TRBV2 with TRBJ1-2; D gene uncertain. The clonotype originates from an adult with an advanced solid tumor such as melanoma, head and neck, liver or kidney cancer. This CDR3 reads CASSSMGQTVHGYTF. Here the CDR3 DNA reads TGTGCCAGCAGCTCCATGGGCCAAACCGTACATGGCTACACCTTC.